The TCR beta chain described here comes from a study of CD8 T cells in ankylosing spondylitis. Regarding the study as a whole: Clones linked with disease were CD8+ and fairly uncommon in the peripheral blood.

The J segment lost 0 bases and the V segment lost 2 bases, leaving 11 bases of the junction unmatched. Looked up from germline, CDR1 is SGDLS and CDR2 is YYNGEE. This CDR3 region has 19 residues. Preparation of TCR beta libraries was done by quantitative 5'-RACE with molecular barcodes. TCRdb fed the 5' RACE reads into MiXCR, producing one record per CDR3 protein. The sample contains about 42,000 distinct CDR3 sequences, less than 3% of which appear only once. This clonotype has at least ten counts. The antigen is not known. The chain employs TRBV9 and TRBJ2-3; 11 nucleotides match TRBD2. Sequencing was done on a sample of blood, either unsorted or a sorted T cell fraction (not recorded which). This TCR was recovered from a male donor with ankylosing spondylitis or in good health (not recorded which). The CDR3 DNA reads as TGTGCCAGCAGCGTCGCCCCACTAGGACTAGCGGGTAGCACAGATACGCAGTATTTT. Translating it yields CASSVAPLGLAGSTDTQYF.